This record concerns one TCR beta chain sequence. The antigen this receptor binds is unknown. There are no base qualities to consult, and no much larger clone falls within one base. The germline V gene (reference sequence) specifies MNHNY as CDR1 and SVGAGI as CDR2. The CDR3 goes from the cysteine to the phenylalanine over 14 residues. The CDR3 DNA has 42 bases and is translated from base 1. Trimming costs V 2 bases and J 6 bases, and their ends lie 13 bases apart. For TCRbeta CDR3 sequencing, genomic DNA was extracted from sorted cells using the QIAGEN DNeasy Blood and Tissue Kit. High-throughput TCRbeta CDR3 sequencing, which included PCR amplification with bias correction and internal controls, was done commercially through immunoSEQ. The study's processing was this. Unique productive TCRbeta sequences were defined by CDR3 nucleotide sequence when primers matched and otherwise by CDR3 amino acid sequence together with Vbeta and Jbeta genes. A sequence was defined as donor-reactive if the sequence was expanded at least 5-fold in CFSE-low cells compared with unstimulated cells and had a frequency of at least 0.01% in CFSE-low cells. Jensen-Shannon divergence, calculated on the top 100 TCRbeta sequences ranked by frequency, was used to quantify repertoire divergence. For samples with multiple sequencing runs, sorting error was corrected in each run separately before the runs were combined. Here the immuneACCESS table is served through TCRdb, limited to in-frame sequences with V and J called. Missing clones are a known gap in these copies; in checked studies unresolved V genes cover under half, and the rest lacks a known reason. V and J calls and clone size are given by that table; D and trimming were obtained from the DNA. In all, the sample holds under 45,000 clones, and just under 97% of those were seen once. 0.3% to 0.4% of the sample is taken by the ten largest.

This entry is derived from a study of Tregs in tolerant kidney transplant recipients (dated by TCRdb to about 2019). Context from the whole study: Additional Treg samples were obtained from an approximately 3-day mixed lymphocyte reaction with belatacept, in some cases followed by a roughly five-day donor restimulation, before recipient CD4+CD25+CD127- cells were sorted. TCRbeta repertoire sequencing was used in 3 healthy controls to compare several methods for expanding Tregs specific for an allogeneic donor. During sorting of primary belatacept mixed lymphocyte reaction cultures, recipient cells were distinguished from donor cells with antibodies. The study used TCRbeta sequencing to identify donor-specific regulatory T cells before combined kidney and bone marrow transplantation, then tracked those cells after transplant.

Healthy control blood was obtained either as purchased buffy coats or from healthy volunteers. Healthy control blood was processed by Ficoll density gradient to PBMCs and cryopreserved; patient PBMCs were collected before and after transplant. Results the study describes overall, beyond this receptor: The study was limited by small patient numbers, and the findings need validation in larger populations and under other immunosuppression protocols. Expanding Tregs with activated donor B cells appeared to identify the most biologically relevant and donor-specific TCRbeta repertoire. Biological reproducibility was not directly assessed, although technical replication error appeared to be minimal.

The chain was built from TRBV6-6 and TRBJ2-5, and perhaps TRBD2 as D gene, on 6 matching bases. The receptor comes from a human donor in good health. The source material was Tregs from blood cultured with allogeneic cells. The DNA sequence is TGTGCCAGCAGTTACATCCGGGGGTGGCAGACCCAGTACTTC. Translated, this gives CASSYIRGWQTQYF.